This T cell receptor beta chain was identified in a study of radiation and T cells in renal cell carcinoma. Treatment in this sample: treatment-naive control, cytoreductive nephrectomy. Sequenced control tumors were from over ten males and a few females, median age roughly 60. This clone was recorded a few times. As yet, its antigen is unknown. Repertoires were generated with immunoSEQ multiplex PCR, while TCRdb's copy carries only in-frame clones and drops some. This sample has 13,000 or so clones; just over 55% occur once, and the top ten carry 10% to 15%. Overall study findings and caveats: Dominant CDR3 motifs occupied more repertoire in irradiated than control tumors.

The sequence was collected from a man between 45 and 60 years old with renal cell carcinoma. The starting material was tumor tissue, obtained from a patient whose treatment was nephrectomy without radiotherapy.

CDR3 coding DNA: TGTGCCAGCAGTGCGGGGGGCTTGGATGAGCAGTTCTTC. Residues: CASSAGGLDEQFF. The chain joins TRBV6-1 to TRBJ2-1, with D maybe TRBD2 (7 bases). The CDR3 runs 13 residues. From germline, CDR1 is MNHNS and CDR2 SASEGT. V dropped 4 bases and J dropped 8 bases, with 12 bases sitting between them.